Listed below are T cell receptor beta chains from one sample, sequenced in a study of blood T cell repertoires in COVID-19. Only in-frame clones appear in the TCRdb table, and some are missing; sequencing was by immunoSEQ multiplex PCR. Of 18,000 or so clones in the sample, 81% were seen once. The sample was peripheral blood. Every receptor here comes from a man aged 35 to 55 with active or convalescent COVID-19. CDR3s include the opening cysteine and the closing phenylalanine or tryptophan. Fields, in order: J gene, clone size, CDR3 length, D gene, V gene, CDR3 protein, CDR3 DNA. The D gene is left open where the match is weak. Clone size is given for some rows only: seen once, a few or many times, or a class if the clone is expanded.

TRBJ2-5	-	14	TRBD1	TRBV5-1	CASSLRQGRETQYF	TGCGCCAGCAGCCTCCGACAGGGCAGGGAGACCCAGTACTTC
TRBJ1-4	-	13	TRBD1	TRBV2	CASNDRGPEKLFF	TGTGCCAGCAATGACAGGGGCCCTGAAAAACTGTTTTTT
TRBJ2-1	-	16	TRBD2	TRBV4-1	CASSQAPSGGAYEQFF	TGCGCCAGCAGCCAGGCACCTAGCGGGGGGGCCTATGAGCAGTTCTTC
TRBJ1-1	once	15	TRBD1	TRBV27	CASSAWGQGVTEAFF	TGTGCCAGCAGTGCATGGGGACAGGGGGTAACTGAAGCTTTCTTT
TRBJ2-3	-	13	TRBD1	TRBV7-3	CASSVYRGDTQYF	TGTGCCAGCAGCGTCTACAGGGGAGATACGCAGTATTTT
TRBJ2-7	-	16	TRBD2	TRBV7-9	CASSSGSGVKTREQYF	TGTGCCAGCAGCTCAGGAAGCGGGGTCAAAACGAGGGAGCAGTACTTC
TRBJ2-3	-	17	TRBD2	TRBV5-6	CASSLRLAGGITDTQYF	TGTGCCAGCAGCTTGAGACTAGCGGGGGGTATCACAGATACGCAGTATTTT
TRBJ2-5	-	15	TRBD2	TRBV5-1	CASSPPGGGQGTQYF	TGCGCCAGCAGCCCCCCCGGCGGGGGGCAGGGGACCCAGTACTTC
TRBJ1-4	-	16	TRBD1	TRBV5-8	CASSYQGGATNEKLFF	TGTGCCAGCAGCTATCAGGGGGGCGCAACTAATGAAAAACTGTTTTTT
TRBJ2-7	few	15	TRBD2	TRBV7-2	CASLPSGGGSYEQYF	TGTGCCAGTCTTCCTAGCGGGGGTGGCTCCTACGAGCAGTACTTC
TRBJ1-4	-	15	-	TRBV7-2	CASSLKSAGAEKLFF	TGTGCCAGCAGCTTAAAGTCGGCAGGGGCTGAAAAACTGTTTTTT
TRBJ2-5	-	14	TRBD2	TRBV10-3	CATHGGSGGETQYF	TGTGCCACCCACGGGGGTAGCGGGGGTGAGACCCAGTACTTC
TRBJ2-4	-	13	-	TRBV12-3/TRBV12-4	CASSFFSRNIQYF	TGTGCCAGCAGTTTTTTTTCTCGGAACATTCAGTACTTC
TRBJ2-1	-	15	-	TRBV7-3	CASSLTGAAHNEQFF	TGTGCCAGCAGCTTGACAGGAGCCGCCCACAATGAGCAGTTCTTC
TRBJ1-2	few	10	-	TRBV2	CASGSYGYTF	TGTGCCAGCGGCAGCTATGGCTACACCTTC
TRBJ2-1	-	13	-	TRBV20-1	CSASYRGHNEQFF	TGCAGTGCTAGTTATAGGGGCCACAATGAGCAGTTCTTC
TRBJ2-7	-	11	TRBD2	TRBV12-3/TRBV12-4	CASRGEGEQYF	TGTGCCAGTCGAGGGGAGGGGGAGCAGTACTTC
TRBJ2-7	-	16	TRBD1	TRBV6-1	CASSAGRGQGSDEQYF	TGTGCCAGCAGTGCGGGGAGGGGACAGGGGTCCGACGAGCAGTACTTC
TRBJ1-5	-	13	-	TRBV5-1	CASSVGLNQPQHF	TGCGCCAGCAGCGTAGGACTCAATCAGCCCCAGCATTTT
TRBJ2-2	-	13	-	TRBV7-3	CASSGQNTGELFF	TGTGCCAGCAGCGGACAGAACACCGGGGAGCTGTTTTTT
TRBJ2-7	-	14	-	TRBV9	CASSATGWGYEQYF	TGTGCCAGCAGCGCCACAGGGTGGGGGTACGAGCAGTACTTC
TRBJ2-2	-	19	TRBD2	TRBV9	CASSVALGLAVTNTGELFF	TGTGCCAGCAGCGTAGCTCTGGGACTAGCGGTAACGAACACCGGGGAGCTGTTTTTT